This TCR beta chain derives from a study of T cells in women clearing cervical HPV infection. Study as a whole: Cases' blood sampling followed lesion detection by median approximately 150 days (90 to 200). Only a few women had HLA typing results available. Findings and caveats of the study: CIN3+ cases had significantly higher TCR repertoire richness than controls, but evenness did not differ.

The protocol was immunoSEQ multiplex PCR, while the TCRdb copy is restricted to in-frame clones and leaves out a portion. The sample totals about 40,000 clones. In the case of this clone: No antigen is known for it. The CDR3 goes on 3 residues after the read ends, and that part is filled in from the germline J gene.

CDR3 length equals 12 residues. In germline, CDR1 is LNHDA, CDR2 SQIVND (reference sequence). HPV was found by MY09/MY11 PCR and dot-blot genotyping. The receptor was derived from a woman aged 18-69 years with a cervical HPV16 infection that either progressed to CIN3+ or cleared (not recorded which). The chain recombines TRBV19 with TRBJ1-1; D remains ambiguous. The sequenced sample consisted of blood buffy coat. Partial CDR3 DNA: TGTGCCAGTAGTATCGCCGAGTCGGGA. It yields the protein CASSIAESG. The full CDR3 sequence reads CASSIAESGAFF.